This TCR beta chain was recorded in a study of shared clonotypes between healthy human individuals (dated by TCRdb to 2020 to 2022). Regarding the complete study: Two women and a few men aged 18 to 49 years were included in the cohort. Leukapheresis yielded between about 0.94 and 8.9 billion PBMCs per donor. Libraries were prepared and TCR repertoires were sequenced by different laboratories using diverse techniques, in order to increase sequencing depth and limit assay-specific biases. To estimate repertoire size and how much clonotype sharing occurs between individuals, the study deeply sequenced the blood TCR repertoires of roughly 5 healthy adults. The investigation overall reported the following: Pairwise subsampling indicated that sequencing depth was expected to affect the degree of clonotype sharing among donors. The small number of donors limited the genetic and exposure-history diversity represented. Sampling was limited to blood, and TCR repertoires in tissue likely differ from TCR repertoires in blood.

Turning to this clone: The specificity of this receptor is unknown. Per-base qualities were not stored, and no clone one base away is much larger.

Germline trimming: 5 bases from V, 8 bases from J; junction bases outside gene matches: 9. Taken from cysteine to phenylalanine, the CDR3 has 15 residues. This entry keeps only the CDR3 DNA: 45 bases, framed from base 1. From the germline V gene, CDR1 is SGHTA and CDR2 is FQGTGA. Donors were healthy HIV-negative adults with no recently reported acute infections or vaccinations. Every donor was a Caucasian adult residing in Nashville, Tennessee, USA. For unsorted samples, approximately 84 million PBMCs were counted, and genomic DNA was extracted using the QIAamp DNA Blood Mini kit. Blood was collected by leukapheresis, and PBMCs were isolated by Ficoll-Histopaque density gradient centrifugation and then cryopreserved in liquid nitrogen vapor phase. TCR CDR3 regions were amplified from genomic DNA by multiplex PCR using the deep immunoSEQ assay. Extracted genomic DNA from each cell subset was distributed evenly across all wells of several immunoSEQ 96-well plates, and each plate was treated as a replicate. Each replicate PCR for unsorted PBMC received 300 to 350 ng genomic DNA, equal to about 30,000 T cell genomes. Ten immunoSEQ deep assay plates were used to sequence unsorted PBMC genomic DNA. The purified libraries were quantified using a Qubit 3.0 fluorometer, sized with a Bioanalyzer 2100, and then quantified again using the KAPA Library Quantification kit. Every immunoSEQ 96-well plate was sequenced on a separate single-read 150-cycle Illumina NextSeq 550 flow cell. Concerning the study's data processing: Because the immunoSEQ output held only junctional sequences and lacked quality scores, the filtering could not match the filtering applied to full-length reads. To assign V/J genes and CDR3, sequences were annotated using PyIR, a Python wrapper for IgBLAST v1.9, with IMGT germline references. Reads were filtered out if the reads had weak V/J assignments (E-value above 1e-6), no CDR3, stop codons, out-of-frame junctions, or ambiguous translated residues. A V3J clonotype was defined by an identical inferred V gene, J gene, and CDR3 amino acid sequence. To compute the percentage overlap between repertoires, the number of shared unique clonotypes was divided by the size of the smaller repertoire. Repertoire richness was assessed with RTK rarefaction, the Chao1 estimator, and Recon v2.1 estimates of unobserved clonotypes. As stored in TCRdb, this immuneACCESS dataset retains in-frame rearrangements with V and J assigned. A fraction of the clones does not appear; measured against another copy, unresolved V genes explain less than half of the discrepancy, and the remainder lacks a known reason. From that table come the V and J calls and clone size; the DNA was used to work out D and trimming. This sample lists 450,000 to 650,000 clones; roughly 79% were detected once. The ten largest account for about 12% of the sample.

Recombination joined TRBV7-3 with TRBJ2-3; TRBD2 lines up with 11 middle nucleotides. This TCR came from a woman between 35 and 50 years old in good health. Some clones in this sample may be carry-over from other donors' samples. The sequencing sample was made of PBMCs. The DNA is TGTGCCAGCAGCATTAGCGGGGGGGCAGGAGGTACGCAGTATTTT. It is translated as CASSISGGAGGTQYF.